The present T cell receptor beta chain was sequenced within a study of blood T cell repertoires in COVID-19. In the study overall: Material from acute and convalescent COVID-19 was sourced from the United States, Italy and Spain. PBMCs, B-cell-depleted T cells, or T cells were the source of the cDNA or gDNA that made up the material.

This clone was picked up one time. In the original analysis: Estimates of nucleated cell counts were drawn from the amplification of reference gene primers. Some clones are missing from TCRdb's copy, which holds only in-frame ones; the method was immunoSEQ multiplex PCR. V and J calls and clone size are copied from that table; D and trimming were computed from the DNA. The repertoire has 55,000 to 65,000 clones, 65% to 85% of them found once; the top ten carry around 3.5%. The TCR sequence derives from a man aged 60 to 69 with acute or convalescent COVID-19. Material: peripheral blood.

CDR3 nucleotide sequence: TGTGCCAGCTCACCTGTCGGTCTCGGGGGGACTACCTATGGCTACACCTTC. This codes for CASSPVGLGGTTYGYTF. The gene calls are TRBV18 and TRBJ1-2; D may be TRBD1 (5 bases). The CDR3 is made up of 17 amino acids. Germline V gives CDR1 KGHSH, CDR2 LQKENI. Between the trimmed V and J ends, which lost 3 bases and 4 bases, there was a span of 21 bases.